This TCR beta chain was identified in a study of cytomegalovirus exposure and HLA in healthy donors. The primer mix had 60 Vbeta and 13 Jbeta primers. Produced via immunoSEQ multiplex PCR; TCRdb's table is partial and in-frame only. The listing records over 70,000 clones. Study outcomes and limitations: DRB1 showed the most TCR associations and HLA-C the fewest in a later analysis, as rates varied by HLA locus.

With regard to this clone: Antigen specificity is unknown.

The CDR3 contains 16 residues. Germline loops: CDR1 MRHNA, CDR2 SNTAGT. Trimming left V 0 bases short and J 0 bases short, with 10 bases between. The sample was PBMCs. The V and J genes are TRBV6-4 and TRBJ2-3; TRBD1 is a possible D gene (6 bases). The source of this sequence is a woman aged 35 to 49 in good health and CMV-seropositive. The CDR3 loop is CASSDSQGTSTDTQYF. DNA for the CDR3: TGTGCCAGCAGTGACTCACAGGGAACTAGCACAGATACGCAGTATTTT.